The T cell receptor (beta chain) under discussion was sequenced for a study of T cell repertoires in cytomegalovirus infection. As for the study in general: Researchers turned to recently identified HLA-C-restricted CMV epitopes as well as well-studied HLA-B-restricted ones. Public TCR beta signatures marked donors with CMV infection and the matching HLA.

From the reads, TCRdb called clonotypes with MiXCR, one entry per CDR3 protein. The sample contains roughly 500,000 distinct CDR3 sequences, approximately 42% of which appear only once. Study-level points and caveats: Cumulated frequencies of public TCR beta families served to identify carriers of CMV plus the relevant HLA. Within the response measured ex vivo, HLA-C-restricted CMV-specific TCR beta clonotypes were dominant.

This CDR3 spans 14 amino acids. Trimming took 2 bases from V and 4 from J, leaving 13 bases between them. The germline CDR1 and CDR2 sequences are DFQATT and SNEGSKA (reference sequence). In regard to this clonotype: No antigen is known for it.

The sequencing here drew on cultured PBMCs, taken from culture after CMV antigen stimulation. This sequence was found in a human donor in good health (CMV status not recorded). Some clones in this sample may be carry-over from other donors' samples. V is TRBV20-1 and J is TRBJ2-3; D is undetermined. DNA of the CDR3: TGCAGTGCTAGATTGGGATCCTCTCCAGATACGCAGTATTTT. Translating it yields CSARLGSSPDTQYF.